This record covers a single TCR beta chain. Profiling relied on immunoSEQ multiplex PCR, and the TCRdb table lists in-frame clones only, not all of them. The profile shows approximately 730,000 clones, roughly 85% of them singletons. Germline V gene sequence: CDR1 ENHRY, CDR2 SYGVKD. CDR3 length: 14 amino acids. V was clipped by 6 bases and J by 5 bases; unmatched bases: 5. This entry comes from a study of shared T cell receptors in the human thymus. These data were also reused for a study on human thymus T cells.

The sequence came from a girl less than two years old with a congenital heart defect. The sample comprised thymocytes. This chain connects TRBV10-3 to TRBJ2-1; 9 positions agree with TRBD1. Here the CDR3 DNA reads TGTGCCATCAGCCCGGGACAGGGAGACAATGAGCAGTTCTTC. Amino acids: CAISPGQGDNEQFF.